The 25 T cell receptor beta chains in this list originate from one sample, sequenced in a study of cytomegalovirus exposure and HLA in healthy donors. Generated by immunoSEQ multiplex PCR, the TCRdb table keeps only in-frame clones and is missing some. The sample includes just over 80,000 clones, roughly 96% seen only once; the top ten take about 1.3%. Sample: PBMCs. Every receptor here comes from a woman under 30 in good health and CMV-seronegative.

CDR3 sequence (DNA): TGTGCCAGCAGCGTAAGGACTAGCGGGAGGTTCGCGGAGCTGTTTTTT. Translating gives CASSVRTSGRFAELFF. The chain combines TRBV5-6 with TRBJ2-2; TRBD2 matches at 14 bases. The germline V gene has CDR1 SGHDT and CDR2 YYEEEE. The CDR3 consists of 16 residues. V trimming: 4 bases; J trimming: 10 bases; junction bases outside the gene matches: 9. Combining the CDR3 with reference TRBV5-6 and TRBJ2-2 gives the whole variable domain DAGVTQSPTHLIKTRGQQVTLRCSPKSGHDTVSWYQQALGQGPQFIFQYYEEEERQRGNFPDRFSGHQFPNYSSELNVNALLLGDSALYLCASSVRTSGRFAELFFGEGSRLTVL.

The chain carries TRBV6-6 and TRBJ1-4, with D hard to call. Deletions cut 0 bases from V and 0 bases from J, with 5 bases between. The CDR3 extends over 15 amino acids. Germline V gives CDR1 MNHNY, CDR2 SVGAGI (reference sequence). CDR3 residues: CASSYSRTTNEKLFF. Here the CDR3 DNA reads TGTGCCAGCAGTTACTCGCGGACAACTAATGAAAAACTGTTTTTT.

The chain joins TRBV6-6 to TRBJ2-1; D possibly corresponds to TRBD2 (6 bases). The CDR3 has 14 amino acids. V dropped 6 bases and J dropped 4 bases, with 13 bases sitting between them. Germline V gene sequence: CDR1 MNHNY, CDR2 SVGAGI (reference sequence). The DNA for the CDR3 is TGTGCCAGCAGGTCGGCGGGACCGTACAATGAGCAGTTCTTC. Protein: CASRSAGPYNEQFF.

This chain joins TRBV5-1 and TRBJ2-7; weak D call: TRBD1 (6 bases). Looked up from germline, CDR1 is SGHRS and CDR2 is YFSETQ. The germline V and J ends were trimmed by 3 bases and 5 bases, with 27 bases remaining between them. CDR3 length: 18 residues. The CDR3 sequence: CASSSSPLNRDLRDEQYF. CDR3 nucleotides: TGCGCCAGCAGCTCCAGTCCCCTTAACAGGGATCTTAGGGACGAGCAGTACTTC. The full variable domain, completed using reference TRBV5-1 and TRBJ2-7, is KAGVTQTPRYLIKTRGQQVTLSCSPISGHRSVSWYQQTPGQGLQFLFEYFSETQRNKGNFPGRFSGRQFSNSRSEMNVSTLELGDSALYLCASSSSPLNRDLRDEQYFGPGTRLTVT.

This clone was seen a single time. This chain connects TRBV27 to TRBJ1-5; D gene ambiguous. V was cut by 6 bases and J by 2 bases, with 11 bases left in between. The CDR3 loop spans 14 amino acids. The germline V gene has CDR1 MNHEY and CDR2 SMNVEV (reference sequence). The CDR3 DNA reads as TGTGCCAGCAGACCCCTAGGAGGCAATCAGCCCCAGCATTTT. Its translation: CASRPLGGNQPQHF.

This rearrangement joins TRBV27 to TRBJ2-1; TRBD2 aligns across 7 bases. Germline trimming cut 5 bases from V and 8 bases from J; bases unmatched to any gene: 12. The CDR3 has 15 residues. CDR1 and CDR2 (germline): MNHEY, SMNVEV (reference sequence). CDR3 bases: TGTGCCAGCAGTCTTGGGAAGACTAGCTCTGATGAGCAGTTCTTC. Translating gives CASSLGKTSSDEQFF.

This chain links TRBV7-2 with TRBJ2-5; 14 positions agree with TRBD2. Trimming cost V 4 bases and J 5 bases; bases outside gene matches: 9. The CDR3 is 17 residues long. Germline V CDR1 and CDR2: SGHTA, FQGNSA. CDR3 DNA sequence: TGTGCCAGCAGCTCGGGACTAGCGGGAGTCTGGCGGGAGACCCAGTACTTC. This translates into CASSSGLAGVWRETQYF.

This clone showed up just once. This CDR3 is CASSPPGLAGTGELFF. For the CDR3, the DNA is TGTGCCAGCTCACCACCGGGACTAGCAGGCACCGGGGAGCTGTTTTTT. The J gene is TRBJ2-2, the V gene TRBV18, with 9 bases identical to TRBD2. CDR3 length: 16 residues. Trimming removed 0 bases from V and 4 bases from J; junction bases left unmatched: 3. CDR1 and CDR2 (germline): KGHSH, LQKENI. The full variable domain, in which reference TRBV18 and TRBJ2-2 provide the parts outside the CDR3, is NAGVMQNPRHLVRRRGQEARLRCSPMKGHSHVYWYRQLPEEGLKFMVYLQKENIIDESGMPKERFSAEFPKEGPSILRIQQVVRGDSAAYFCASSPPGLAGTGELFFGEGSRLTVL.

The chain joins TRBV19 to TRBJ1-4, with 10 positions matching TRBD1. The CDR3 loop spans 15 amino acids. CDR1 is LNHDA and CDR2 is SQIVND in the germline V gene (reference sequence). After removal of 4 bases from V and 8 bases from J, the junction contained 7 bases not matched to a gene. The CDR3 sequence: CASSNRQGAEEKLFF. The CDR3 coding sequence is TGTGCCAGTAGTAACAGACAGGGGGCGGAAGAAAAACTGTTTTTT.

The rearrangement uses TRBV28 and TRBJ1-1, with D uncertain. Per the germline V gene, CDR1 is MDHEN and CDR2 is SYDVKM. The length of the CDR3 is 15 residues. Deletions cut 5 bases from V and 1 base from J, with 14 bases between. This CDR3 is CASSPDWTGNTEAFF. In DNA, the CDR3 is TGTGCCAGCAGTCCGGACTGGACGGGGAACACTGAAGCTTTCTTT.

V gene TRBV6-5 combines with J gene TRBJ1-1; D gene unclear. The CDR3 spans 15 residues. The germline V gene encodes CDR1 MNHEY and CDR2 SVGAGI. Trimming left V 8 bases short and J 0 bases short, with 16 bases between. The CDR3 bases are TGTGCCAGCTCCAAGCGGGCTTTAATGAACACTGAAGCTTTCTTT. Translating gives CASSKRALMNTEAFF.

In regard to this clone: The junction departs from the called germline gene at one end, perhaps through a read error. The chain employs TRBV10-3 and TRBJ1-6; 10 positions agree with TRBD1. From germline, CDR1 is ENHRY and CDR2 SYGVKD. The CDR3 is 15 residues long. The CDR3 nucleotides are TGTGCCATCACTTCGACAGGGGGCTATGATTCACCCCTCCACTTT. Its translation: CAITSTGGYDSPLHF.

V is TRBV19 and J is TRBJ1-6; possibly TRBD1 for D (5 bases). Germline-derived CDR1 and CDR2 are LNHDA and SQIVND (reference sequence). This CDR3 contains 14 residues. The V and J ends lost 4 bases and 12 bases respectively, with 16 bases between them. The CDR3 sequence: CASSKDSRDRPLHF. Written as DNA, the CDR3 is TGTGCCAGTAGTAAAGACAGCCGGGATAGACCCCTCCACTTT.

V is TRBV30 and J is TRBJ1-6; a weak D match, TRBD1 (6 bases). Per germline, CDR1 GTSNPN and CDR2 SVGIG (reference sequence). V lost 0 bases and J lost 3, with 15 bases in between. CDR3 length: 17 residues. CDR3 nucleotides: TGTGCCTGGAGTGTTGATCAGGGGCGTTTCTATAATTCACCCCTCCACTTT. Translated: CAWSVDQGRFYNSPLHF.

In its sample, this clone was seen once. The J gene is TRBJ2-5, the V gene TRBV29-1, with D unclear. The germline V gene has CDR1 SQVTM and CDR2 ANQGSEA. CDR3 length equals 13 residues. V gave up 3 bases and J gave up 4 bases, with 12 bases separating them. In nucleotides, the CDR3 is TGCAGCGTTGACACTTTGAGCCGAGAGACCCAGTACTTC. Translation gives CSVDTLSRETQYF.

The chain carries TRBV6-4 and TRBJ2-2; maybe TRBD1 (6 bases). CDR1 MRHNA and CDR2 SNTAGT come from the germline V gene. V was trimmed by 3 bases and J by 5 bases, leaving 10 bases between them. The CDR3 is 14 residues long. The CDR3 bases are TGTGCCAGCAGTGAAAGGACAGAGACCGGGGAGCTGTTTTTT. Protein: CASSERTETGELFF.

CDR3 nucleotide sequence: TGTGCCAGCATCCCGGGACAGGAGGATCAGCCCCAGCATTTT. It yields the protein CASIPGQEDQPQHF. This rearrangement joins TRBV6-1 to TRBJ1-5; 8 nucleotides match TRBD1. The V gene's germline CDR1 is MNHNS and CDR2 SASEGT. The CDR3 contains 14 residues. The ends lost 7 bases at V and 5 bases at J; junction bases unmatched: 7.

The rearrangement uses TRBV6-5 and TRBJ1-5; 7 nucleotides line up with TRBD1. V shed 6 bases, J shed 5 bases, and the junction held 7 bases outside the gene matches. Germline CDR1 reads MNHEY; CDR2 reads SVGAGI. CDR3 length: 14 amino acids. CDR3 loop: CASRGRGLYQPQHF. DNA of the CDR3: TGTGCCAGCAGGGGCAGGGGGTTGTATCAGCCCCAGCATTTT.

This clone was found once. The gene calls are TRBV11-2 and TRBJ1-2; a weak D match, TRBD1 (6 bases). Germline CDR1 is SGHAT and CDR2 is FQNNGV. CDR3 length: 14 residues. V shed 8 bases and J shed 6 bases, with 19 bases lying between them. The CDR3 spells CASRGITGSHGYTF. As DNA, the CDR3 is TGTGCCAGCCGGGGAATCACAGGGTCCCATGGCTACACCTTC.

This chain uses TRBV25-1 with TRBJ2-3; perhaps TRBD2 as D (5 bases). Germline CDR1 is MGHDK and CDR2 is SYGVNS. Trimming cost V 4 bases and J 4 bases, with 21 bases left between them. There are 17 residues in the CDR3. The CDR3 DNA reads TGTGCCAGCAGTGGGGGTACAAGTATTCTAGCATCAGATACGCAGTATTTT. It encodes CASSGGTSILASDTQYF.

In DNA form, the CDR3 reads TGCAGCGTCGGGACAGGAAACTATGGCTACACCTTC. Its protein product is CSVGTGNYGYTF. V is TRBV29-1 and J is TRBJ1-2; TRBD1 matches 8 bases. The CDR3 spans 12 residues. V lost 6 bases, J lost 2 bases, and 2 bases stayed unmatched. CDR1 is SQVTM, CDR2 ANQGSEA, per germline. The variable domain in full, completed from reference TRBV29-1 and TRBJ1-2, reads SAVISQKPSRDICQRGTSLTIQCQVDSQVTMMFWYRQQPGQSLTLIATANQGSEATYESGFVIDKFPISRPNLTFSTLTVSNMSPEDSSIYLCSVGTGNYGYTFGSGTRLTVV.

The gene calls are TRBV5-1 and TRBJ2-5, with 8 bases lining up with TRBD2. V lost 3 bases and J lost 5; bases outside the gene matches: 9. In germline, CDR1 is SGHRS, CDR2 YFSETQ. CDR3 length: 15 residues. The CDR3 reads CASSWDGRAGETQYF. CDR3 in DNA: TGCGCCAGCAGCTGGGACGGGAGGGCCGGGGAGACCCAGTACTTC.

The V gene is TRBV7-2, the J gene TRBJ1-5; TRBD1 is a possible D gene (5 bases). This CDR3 contains 14 residues. Per germline, CDR1 SGHTA and CDR2 FQGNSA. V was clipped by 5 bases and J by 6 bases, with 14 bases between them. The CDR3 loop is CASSRGDVAQPQHF. The DNA of the CDR3 is TGTGCCAGCAGCCGGGGGGATGTGGCTCAGCCCCAGCATTTT.

The chain uses TRBV18 and TRBJ2-1, with TRBD1 matching over 9 bases. Per germline, CDR1 KGHSH and CDR2 LQKENI. This CDR3 has 14 amino acids. Losses at the gene ends were 4 bases for V and 8 bases for J; bases not matched to a gene: 6. CDR3 protein: CASSRRTGADEQFF. DNA of the CDR3: TGTGCCAGCTCACGGCGGACAGGGGCGGATGAGCAGTTCTTC.

This clone was observed once. The chain joins TRBV9 to TRBJ1-1; weak D call: TRBD1 (5 bases). V lost 0 bases and J 5 bases, leaving 8 bases between the germline ends. This CDR3 comprises 13 residues. Germline loops: CDR1 SGDLS, CDR2 YYNGEE. This chain's CDR3 is CASSVGQGTEAFF. In nucleotides, the CDR3 is TGTGCCAGCAGCGTAGGTCAGGGAACTGAAGCTTTCTTT. Using reference TRBV9 and TRBJ1-1 for the parts outside the CDR3, the full variable domain is DSGVTQTPKHLITATGQRVTLRCSPRSGDLSVYWYQQSLDQGLQFLIQYYNGEERAKGNILERFSAQQFPDLHSELNLSSLELGDSALYFCASSVGQGTEAFFGQGTRLTVV.